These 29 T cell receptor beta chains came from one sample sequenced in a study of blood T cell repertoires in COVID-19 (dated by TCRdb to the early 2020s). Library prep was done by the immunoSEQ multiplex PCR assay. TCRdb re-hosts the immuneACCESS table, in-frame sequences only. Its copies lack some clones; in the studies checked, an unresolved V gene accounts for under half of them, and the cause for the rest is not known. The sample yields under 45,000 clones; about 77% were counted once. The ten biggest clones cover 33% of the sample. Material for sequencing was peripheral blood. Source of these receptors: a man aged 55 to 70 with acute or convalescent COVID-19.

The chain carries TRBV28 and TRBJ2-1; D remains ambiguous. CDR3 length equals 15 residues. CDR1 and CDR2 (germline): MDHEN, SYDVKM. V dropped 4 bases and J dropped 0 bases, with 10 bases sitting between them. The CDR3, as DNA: TGTGCCAGCAGTTCCCCCCCCAGCTCCTACAATGAGCAGTTCTTC. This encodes CASSSPPSSYNEQFF. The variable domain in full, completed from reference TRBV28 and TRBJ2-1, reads DVKVTQSSRYLVKRTGEKVFLECVQDMDHENMFWYRQDPGLGLRLIYFSYDVKMKEKGDIPEGYSVSREKKERFSLILESASTNQTSMYLCASSSPPSSYNEQFFGPGTRLTVL.

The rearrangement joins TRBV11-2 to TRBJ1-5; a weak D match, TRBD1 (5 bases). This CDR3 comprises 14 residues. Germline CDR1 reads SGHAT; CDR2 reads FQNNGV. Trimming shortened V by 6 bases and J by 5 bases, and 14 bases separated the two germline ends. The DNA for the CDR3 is TGTGCCAGCAGTTTGGCAGGACACGATCAGCCCCAGCATTTT. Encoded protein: CASSLAGHDQPQHF.

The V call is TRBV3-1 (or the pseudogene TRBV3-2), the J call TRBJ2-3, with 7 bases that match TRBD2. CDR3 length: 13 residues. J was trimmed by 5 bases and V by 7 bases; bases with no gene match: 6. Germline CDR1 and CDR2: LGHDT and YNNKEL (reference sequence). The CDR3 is CASMAGDLDTQYF. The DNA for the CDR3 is TGTGCCAGCATGGCGGGAGATTTAGATACGCAGTATTTT.

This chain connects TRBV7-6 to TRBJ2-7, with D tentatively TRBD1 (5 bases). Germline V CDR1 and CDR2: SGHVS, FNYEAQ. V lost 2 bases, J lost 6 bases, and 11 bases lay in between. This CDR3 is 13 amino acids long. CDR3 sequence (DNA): TGTGCCAGCAGCTTATGGGCAGGGCGCGAGCAGTACTTC. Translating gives CASSLWAGREQYF.

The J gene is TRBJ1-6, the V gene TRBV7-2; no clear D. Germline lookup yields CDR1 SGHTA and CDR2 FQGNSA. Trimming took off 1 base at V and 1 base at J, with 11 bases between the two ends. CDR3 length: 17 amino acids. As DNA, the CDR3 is TGTGCCAGCAGCTTAGAACGCGCGACATCCTATAATTCACCCCTCCACTTT. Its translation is CASSLERATSYNSPLHF.

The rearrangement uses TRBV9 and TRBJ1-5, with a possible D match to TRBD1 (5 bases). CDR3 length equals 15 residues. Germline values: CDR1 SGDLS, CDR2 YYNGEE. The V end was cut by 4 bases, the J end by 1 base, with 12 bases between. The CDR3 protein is CASSRLDNSNQPQHF. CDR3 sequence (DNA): TGTGCCAGCAGCCGATTGGACAACAGCAATCAGCCCCAGCATTTT.

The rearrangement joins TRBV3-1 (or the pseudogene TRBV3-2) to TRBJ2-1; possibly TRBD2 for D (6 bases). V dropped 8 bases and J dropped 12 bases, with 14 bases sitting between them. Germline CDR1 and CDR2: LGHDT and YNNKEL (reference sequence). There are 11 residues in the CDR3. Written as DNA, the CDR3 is TGTGCCAGCGCCGGCCTGGGAGGGCAGTTCTTC. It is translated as CASAGLGGQFF.

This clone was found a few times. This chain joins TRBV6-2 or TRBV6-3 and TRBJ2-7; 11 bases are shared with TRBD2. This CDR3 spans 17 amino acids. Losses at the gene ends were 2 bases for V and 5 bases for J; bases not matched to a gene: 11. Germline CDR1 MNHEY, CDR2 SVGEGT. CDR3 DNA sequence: TGTGCCAGCAGTTACACTGGACTAGCGGGTAGGGCCCACGAGCAGTACTTC. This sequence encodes CASSYTGLAGRAHEQYF.

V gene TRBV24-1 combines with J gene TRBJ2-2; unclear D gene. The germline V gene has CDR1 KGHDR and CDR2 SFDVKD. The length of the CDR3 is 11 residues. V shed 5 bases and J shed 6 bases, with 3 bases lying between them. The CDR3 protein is CATSVSGELFF. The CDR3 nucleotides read TGTGCCACCAGTGTCTCCGGGGAGCTGTTTTTT.

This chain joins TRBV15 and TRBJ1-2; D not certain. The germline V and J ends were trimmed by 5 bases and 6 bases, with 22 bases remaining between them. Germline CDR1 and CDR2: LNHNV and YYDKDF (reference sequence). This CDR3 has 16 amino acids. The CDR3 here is CATSASRASEGHGYTF. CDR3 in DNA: TGTGCCACCAGCGCTAGCCGGGCCTCGGAGGGCCATGGCTACACCTTC.

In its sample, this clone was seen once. CDR3 DNA sequence: TGTGCCAGCAGCTTAGGCCCCCAGACAGGGAACTATGGCTACACCTTC. Amino acids: CASSLGPQTGNYGYTF. The J gene is TRBJ1-2, the V gene TRBV7-2; 7 bases are shared with TRBD1. V lost 1 base and J lost 2; bases outside the gene matches: 7. Per germline, CDR1 SGHTA and CDR2 FQGNSA. The CDR3 runs 16 residues.

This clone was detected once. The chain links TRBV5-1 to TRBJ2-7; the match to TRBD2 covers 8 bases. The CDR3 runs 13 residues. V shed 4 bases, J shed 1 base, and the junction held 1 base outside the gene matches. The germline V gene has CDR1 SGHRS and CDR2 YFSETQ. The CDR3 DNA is TGCGCCAGCAGCGGACTAGCATCCTACGAGCAGTACTTC. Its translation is CASSGLASYEQYF.

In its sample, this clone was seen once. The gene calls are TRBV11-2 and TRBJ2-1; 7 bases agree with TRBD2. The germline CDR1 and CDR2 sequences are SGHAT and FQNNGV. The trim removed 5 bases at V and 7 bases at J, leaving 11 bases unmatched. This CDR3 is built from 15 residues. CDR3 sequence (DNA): TGTGCCAGCAGCCGAAGCGGGAAGTCTTGGAATGAGCAGTTCTTC. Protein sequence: CASSRSGKSWNEQFF.

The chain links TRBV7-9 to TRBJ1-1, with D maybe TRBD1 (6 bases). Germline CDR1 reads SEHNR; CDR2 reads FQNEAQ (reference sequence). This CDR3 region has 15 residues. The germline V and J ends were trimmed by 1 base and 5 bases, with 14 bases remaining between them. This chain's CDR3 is CASSLGHTGSTEAFF. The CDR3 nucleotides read TGTGCCAGCAGCTTAGGACACACAGGGTCAACTGAAGCTTTCTTT.

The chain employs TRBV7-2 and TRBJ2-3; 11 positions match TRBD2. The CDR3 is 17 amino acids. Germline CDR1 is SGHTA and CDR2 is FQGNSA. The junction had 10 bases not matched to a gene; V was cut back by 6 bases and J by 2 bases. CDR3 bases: TGTGCCAGCAGGGCCAGCACGGGACTAGCGGACACAGATACGCAGTATTTT. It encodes CASRASTGLADTDTQYF.

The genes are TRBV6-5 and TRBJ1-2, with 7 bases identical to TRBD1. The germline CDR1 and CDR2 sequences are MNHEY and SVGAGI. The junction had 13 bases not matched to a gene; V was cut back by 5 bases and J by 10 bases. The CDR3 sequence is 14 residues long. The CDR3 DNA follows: TGTGCCAGCAGTACGGCGGACAGGCCTAATGTCTACACCTTC. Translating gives CASSTADRPNVYTF.

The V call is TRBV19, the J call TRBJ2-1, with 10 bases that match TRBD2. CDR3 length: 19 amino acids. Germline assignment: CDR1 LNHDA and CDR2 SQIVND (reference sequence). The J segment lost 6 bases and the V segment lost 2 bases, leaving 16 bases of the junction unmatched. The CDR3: CASSINFRAGGPEGNEQFF. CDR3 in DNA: TGTGCCAGTAGTATAAACTTCAGAGCGGGAGGGCCGGAGGGCAATGAGCAGTTCTTC.

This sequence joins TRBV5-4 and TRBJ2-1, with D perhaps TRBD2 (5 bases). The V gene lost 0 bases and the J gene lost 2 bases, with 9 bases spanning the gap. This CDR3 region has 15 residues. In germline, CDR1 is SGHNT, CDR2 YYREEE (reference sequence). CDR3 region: CASSLGTGTYNEQFF. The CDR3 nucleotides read TGTGCCAGCAGCTTGGGGACTGGGACCTACAATGAGCAGTTCTTC.

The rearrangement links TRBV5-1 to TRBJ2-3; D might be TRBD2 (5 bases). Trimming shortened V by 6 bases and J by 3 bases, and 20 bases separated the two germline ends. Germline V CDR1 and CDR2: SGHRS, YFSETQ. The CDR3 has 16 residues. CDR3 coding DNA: TGCGCCAGCACCCCATATGGAGGTTTGATGACAGATACGCAGTATTTT. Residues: CASTPYGGLMTDTQYF.

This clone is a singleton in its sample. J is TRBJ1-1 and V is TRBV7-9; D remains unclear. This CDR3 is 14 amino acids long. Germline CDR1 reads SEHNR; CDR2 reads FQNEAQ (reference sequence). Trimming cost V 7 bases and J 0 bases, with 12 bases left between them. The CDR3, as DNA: TGTGCCAGCACCCCGGTCCGCCTGAACACTGAAGCTTTCTTT. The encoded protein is CASTPVRLNTEAFF.

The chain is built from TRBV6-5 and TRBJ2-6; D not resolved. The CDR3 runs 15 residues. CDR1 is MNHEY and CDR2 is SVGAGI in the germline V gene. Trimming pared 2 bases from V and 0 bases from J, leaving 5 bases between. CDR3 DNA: TGTGCCAGCAGTTACACTAACTCTGGGGCCAACGTCCTGACTTTC. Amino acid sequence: CASSYTNSGANVLTF.

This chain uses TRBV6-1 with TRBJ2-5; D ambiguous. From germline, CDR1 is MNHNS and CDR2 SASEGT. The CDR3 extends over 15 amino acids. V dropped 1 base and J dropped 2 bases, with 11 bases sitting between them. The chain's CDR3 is CASSEGVRIQETQYF. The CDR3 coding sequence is TGTGCCAGCAGTGAAGGGGTCAGGATACAAGAGACCCAGTACTTC.

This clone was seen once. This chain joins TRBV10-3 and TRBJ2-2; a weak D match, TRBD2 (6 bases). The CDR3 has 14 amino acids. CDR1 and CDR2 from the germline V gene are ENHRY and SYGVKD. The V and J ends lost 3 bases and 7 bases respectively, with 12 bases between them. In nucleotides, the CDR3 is TGTGCCATCAGTGAAGGAGGGCTGGACGGGGAGCTGTTTTTT. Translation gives CAISEGGLDGELFF.

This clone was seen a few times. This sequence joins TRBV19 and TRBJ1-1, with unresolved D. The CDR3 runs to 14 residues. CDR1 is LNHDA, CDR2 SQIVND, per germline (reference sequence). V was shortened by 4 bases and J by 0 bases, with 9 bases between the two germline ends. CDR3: CASSKLMLNTEAFF. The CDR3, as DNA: TGTGCCAGTAGTAAACTGATGCTGAACACTGAAGCTTTCTTT.

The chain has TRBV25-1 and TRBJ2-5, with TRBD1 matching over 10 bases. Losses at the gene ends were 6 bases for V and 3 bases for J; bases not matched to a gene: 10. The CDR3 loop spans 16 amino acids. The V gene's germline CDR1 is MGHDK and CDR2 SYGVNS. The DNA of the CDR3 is TGTGCCAGCAGGGCGAGGCTGGGACAGGGGAAAGAGACCCAGTACTTC. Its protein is CASRARLGQGKETQYF.

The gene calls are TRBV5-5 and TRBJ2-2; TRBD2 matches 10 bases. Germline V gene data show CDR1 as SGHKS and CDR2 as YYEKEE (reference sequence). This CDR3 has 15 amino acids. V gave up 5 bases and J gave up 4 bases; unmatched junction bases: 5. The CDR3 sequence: CASSRAGGGTGELFF. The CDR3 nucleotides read TGTGCCAGCAGTCGAGCGGGAGGGGGCACCGGGGAGCTGTTTTTT.

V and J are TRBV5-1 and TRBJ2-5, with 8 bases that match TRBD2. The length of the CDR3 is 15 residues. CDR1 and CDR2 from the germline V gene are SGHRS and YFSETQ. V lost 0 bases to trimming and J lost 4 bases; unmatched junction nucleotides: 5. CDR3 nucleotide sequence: TGCGCCAGCAGCTTGGGATCGGGAGGGCTAGAGACCCAGTACTTC. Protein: CASSLGSGGLETQYF.

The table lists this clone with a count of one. The CDR3 nucleotides are TGTGCCAGCAGCTTAAGGGGGAGCGGGAGGTTCACCTCCTACGAGCAGTACTTC. The encoded protein is CASSLRGSGRFTSYEQYF. This rearrangement joins TRBV7-2 to TRBJ2-7; TRBD2 matches at 9 bases. The CDR3 is 18 residues long. Germline V gene sequence: CDR1 SGHTA, CDR2 FQGNSA. Trimming took 2 bases from V and 0 from J; bases not matched to a gene: 11.

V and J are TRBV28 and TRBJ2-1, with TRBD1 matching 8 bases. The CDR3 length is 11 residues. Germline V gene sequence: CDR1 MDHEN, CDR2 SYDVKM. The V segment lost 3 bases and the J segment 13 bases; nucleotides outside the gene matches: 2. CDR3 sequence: CASSFTGGQFF. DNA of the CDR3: TGTGCCAGCAGTTTCACAGGGGGTCAGTTCTTC.